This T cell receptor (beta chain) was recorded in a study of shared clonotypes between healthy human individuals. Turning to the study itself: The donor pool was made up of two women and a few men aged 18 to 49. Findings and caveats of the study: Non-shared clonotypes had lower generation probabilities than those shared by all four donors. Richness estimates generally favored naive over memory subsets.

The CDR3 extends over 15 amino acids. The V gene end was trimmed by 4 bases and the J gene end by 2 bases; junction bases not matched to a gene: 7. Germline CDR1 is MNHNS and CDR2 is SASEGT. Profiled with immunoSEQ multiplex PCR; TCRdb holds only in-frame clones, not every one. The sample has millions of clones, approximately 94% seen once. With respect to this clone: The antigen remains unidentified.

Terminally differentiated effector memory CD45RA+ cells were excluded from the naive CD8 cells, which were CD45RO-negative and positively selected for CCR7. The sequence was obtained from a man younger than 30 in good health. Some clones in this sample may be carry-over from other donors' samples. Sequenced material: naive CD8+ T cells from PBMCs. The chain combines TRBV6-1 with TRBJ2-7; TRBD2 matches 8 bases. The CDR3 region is CASSAGLAGAYEQYF. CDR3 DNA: TGTGCCAGCAGTGCTGGACTAGCAGGAGCCTACGAGCAGTACTTC.